This TCR beta chain was documented in a study of OX40 agonist ivuxolimab in advanced cancers. Study-wide context: Patients were dosed intravenously with ivuxolimab at 0.01 to 10 mg/kg every 2 weeks. Those treated in dose escalation had hepatocellular carcinoma, melanoma, renal cell cancer or head and neck cancer.

The CDR3 extends over 13 amino acids. V was cut by 7 bases and J by 0 bases, with 8 bases left in between. CDR1 is SGHRS, CDR2 YFSETQ, per germline. As for this clone: Its specificity is not known.

Sequencing used immunoSEQ multiplex PCR; TCRdb keeps in-frame clones, though not all of them. The data show over 70,000 clones, approximately 90% seen once. Study-wide results and limits: Among T cells, CD8+ cells averaged more expanded clones than CD4+ cells. The CD4+ and CD8+ T cells in the blood had expanded clonally by week 6 at 0.1 to 3.0 mg/kg.

The receptor's source is an adult with an advanced solid tumor such as melanoma, head and neck, liver or kidney cancer. The chain combines TRBV5-1 with TRBJ1-3; the D is unclear. This sample comprised CD4+ or CD8+ T cells sorted from blood, obtained in a trial of the OX40 agonist ivuxolimab. CDR3 protein: CASGPFSGNTIYF. The CDR3 DNA is TGCGCCAGCGGTCCGTTCTCTGGAAACACCATATATTTT.